Below are 3 T cell receptor beta chains sequenced from a single sample in a study of Ad26.COV2.S vaccination and SARS-CoV-2 variants. The protocol was immunoSEQ multiplex PCR, while the TCRdb copy is restricted to in-frame clones and leaves out a portion. Counted here are fewer than 500,000 clones, about 92% occurring once; the ten biggest clones make up approximately 4.5%. Treatment in this sample: some 20 received Ad26.COV2.S at low or high dose, single or two shots; several received placebo; per-sample allocation not given. Samples came from day 63 after the first vaccine or placebo injection. The sample in question was peripheral blood, obtained in a trial of Ad26.COV2.S vaccine versus placebo. The receptor source for this set is a person between 18 and 59 years old who received the Ad26.COV2.S COVID-19 vaccine or a placebo.

The chain links TRBV9 to TRBJ2-7; possibly TRBD2 for D (6 bases). CDR3 length equals 15 residues. Germline CDR1 reads SGDLS; CDR2 reads YYNGEE. The germline V and J ends were trimmed by 0 bases and 1 base, with 11 bases remaining between them. CDR3 in amino acids: CASSVAAGRSYEQYF. DNA for the CDR3: TGTGCCAGCAGCGTAGCGGCGGGGAGGTCCTACGAGCAGTACTTC.

V is TRBV21-1 and J is TRBJ2-1; the table calls TRBD2, which could not be checked here. TRBV21-1 is an annotated pseudogene. CDR3 size: 16 residues. The CDR3 coding sequence is TGTGCCAGCAGCAAAGAAGGCGGGGTAACCTACAATGAGCAGTTCTTC. Translation gives CASSKEGGVTYNEQFF.

This clone was seen a single time. The chain couples TRBV2 to TRBJ2-3; perhaps TRBD1 as D (5 bases). The CDR3 runs to 15 residues. The germline V gene encodes CDR1 SNHLY and CDR2 FYNNEI. The V end was cut by 2 bases, the J end by 2 bases, with 11 bases between. The DNA of the CDR3 is TGTGCCAGCAGTGAATGGGGCGGTGACACAGATACGCAGTATTTT. Protein sequence: CASSEWGGDTDTQYF.